These 32 T cell receptor beta chains came from one sample sequenced in a study of T cells in Graves' hyperthyroidism and ophthalmopathy. There were TCR beta CDR3 regions amplified from RNA transcripts. The TCR CDR3 first-round RT-PCR relied on the HTBI primer set. TCRdb re-analysed the multiplex PCR reads in MiXCR, keeping a single row per CDR3 protein. The table shows about 560,000 distinct CDR3 sequences, with around 15% occurring only once. What was sequenced was blood. These receptors all stem from a woman in her thirties or forties with Graves' hyperthyroidism.

This clonotype appeared many times. V usage is TRBV5-1 and J usage is TRBJ1-5; D is possibly TRBD1 (6 bases). Germline CDR1 SGHRS, CDR2 YFSETQ. The CDR3 runs 16 residues. The V and J ends lost 0 bases and 7 bases respectively, with 17 bases between them. CDR3 sequence (DNA): TGCGCCAGCAGCTTGGGGGGACAAGGTTCCGGGCAGCCCCAGCATTTT. This codes for CASSLGGQGSGQPQHF.

V gene TRBV7-8 combines with J gene TRBJ1-1, with TRBD1 matching 10 bases. Trimming cost V 6 bases and J 10 bases; bases outside gene matches: 11. The CDR3 runs to 14 residues. Germline V gene data show CDR1 as SGHVS and CDR2 as FQNEAQ. This CDR3 reads CASSPGTGDLAAFF. The CDR3 region has the DNA TGTGCCAGCAGTCCCGGGACAGGGGACTTGGCAGCTTTCTTT.

This clonotype was detected ten times or more. The CDR3: CASSQARSYEQYF. The CDR3 DNA reads as TGTGCCAGCAGCCAAGCGCGGTCCTACGAGCAGTACTTC. J is TRBJ2-7 and V is TRBV3-1; no clear D gene. The CDR3 loop spans 13 amino acids. Trimming cost V 1 base and J 1 base, with 5 bases left between them. Germline CDR1 reads LGHDT; CDR2 reads YNNKEL (reference sequence).

The chain links TRBV19 to TRBJ2-2; 8 bases match TRBD1. The CDR3 loop spans 15 amino acids. The germline gives CDR1 LNHDA, CDR2 SQIVND (reference sequence). The ends lost 3 bases at V and 6 bases at J; junction bases unmatched: 6. The CDR3 DNA reads as TGTGCCAGTAGTATTGATGGCAGGGGGCCCGGGGAGCTGTTTTTT. Amino acid sequence: CASSIDGRGPGELFF.

In this sample, this clonotype turned up many times. The V gene is TRBV29-1, the J gene TRBJ1-2; D gene unclear. The ends were cut back, 4 bases at V and 8 bases at J, with 8 bases in the middle. The CDR3 totals 10 residues. CDR1 and CDR2 (germline): SQVTM, ANQGSEA. CDR3 DNA sequence: TGCAGCGTTGGTCACCTCGGCTACACCTTC. Protein product: CSVGHLGYTF.

Only a few counts were recorded for this clonotype. Written as DNA, the CDR3 is TGTGCCAGCAGTGAATGGATGACAGGGAACAGCAATCAGCCCCAGCATTTT. This translates into CASSEWMTGNSNQPQHF. V and J are TRBV6-1 and TRBJ1-5; 7 nucleotides agree with TRBD1. Germline trimming cut 2 bases from V and 1 base from J; bases unmatched to any gene: 8. Germline V CDR1 and CDR2: MNHNS, SASEGT. The CDR3 extends over 17 amino acids.

This clonotype occurred many times. This chain links TRBV5-5 with TRBJ2-1, with D tentatively TRBD1 or TRBD2 (5 bases each). Deletions cut 6 bases from V and 3 bases from J, with 13 bases between. Looked up from germline, CDR1 is SGHKS and CDR2 is YYEKEE (reference sequence). This CDR3 has 14 amino acids. CDR3 in DNA: TGTGCCAGCATGAGGGACGGAATCTACAATGAGCAGTTCTTC. Translating gives CASMRDGIYNEQFF.

In this sample, this clonotype turned up many times. The CDR3 DNA sequence: TGCAGTGCTAGAGATGGAGAACAGGGGGAAGAGACCCAGTACTTC. This codes for CSARDGEQGEETQYF. This rearrangement joins TRBV20-1 to TRBJ2-5, with TRBD1 identical over 8 bases. Germline assignment: CDR1 DFQATT and CDR2 SNEGSKA (reference sequence). Trimming at V came to 0 bases and at J to 3 bases, leaving 6 bases not matched to a gene. There are 15 residues in the CDR3.

V is TRBV5-1 and J is TRBJ2-7, with 7 bases matching TRBD1. Germline V gene data show CDR1 as SGHRS and CDR2 as YFSETQ. With 0 bases clipped from V and 0 bases from J, the junction kept 9 bases outside the gene matches. The CDR3 has 17 amino acids. The CDR3 here is CASSLAPTGQSSYEQYF. For the CDR3, the DNA is TGCGCCAGCAGCTTGGCCCCGACAGGGCAAAGCTCCTACGAGCAGTACTTC.

This clonotype was found many times. This chain joins TRBV27 and TRBJ2-7; TRBD1 matches 10 bases. CDR1 is MNHEY, CDR2 SMNVEV, per germline (reference sequence). The CDR3 covers 16 residues. V dropped 4 bases and J dropped 0; count of bases not matched to a gene: 6. In nucleotides, the CDR3 is TGTGCCAGCAGTTCGTCCGGGACAGGGGCCTCCTACGAGCAGTACTTC. Translation: CASSSSGTGASYEQYF.

The chain combines TRBV28 with TRBJ1-1, with a weak D call TRBD1 (5 bases). In germline, CDR1 is MDHEN, CDR2 SYDVKM. CDR3 length: 15 amino acids. V was clipped by 4 bases and J by 0 bases, with 12 bases between them. CDR3 region: CASSYRRIVNTEAFF. In nucleotides, the CDR3 is TGTGCCAGCAGTTACAGGCGGATAGTGAACACTGAAGCTTTCTTT.

The gene calls are TRBV5-1 and TRBJ2-1; no reliable D call. The length of the CDR3 is 15 residues. CDR1 is SGHRS, CDR2 YFSETQ, per germline. Trimming removed 4 bases at V and 3 bases at J, with 14 bases between. The CDR3 loop reads CASSTNTGHYNEQFF. DNA for the CDR3: TGCGCCAGCAGCACGAATACGGGCCACTACAATGAGCAGTTCTTC.

This clonotype was recorded at least ten times. This sequence joins TRBV24-1 and TRBJ2-5; D uncertain. This CDR3 region has 16 residues. The germline V gene encodes CDR1 KGHDR and CDR2 SFDVKD. Trimming removed 3 bases at V and 0 bases at J, with 13 bases between. CDR3 sequence reads: CATSDTLALDQETQYF. DNA for the CDR3: TGTGCCACCAGTGATACCCTCGCCTTGGACCAAGAGACCCAGTACTTC.

This clonotype has a count of ten or more. The CDR3 sequence: CASSQEYGLTYEQYF. Written as DNA, the CDR3 is TGTGCCAGCAGCCAAGAGTACGGCCTCACGTACGAGCAGTACTTC. This chain links TRBV3-1 with TRBJ2-7; D not certain. This CDR3 region has 15 residues. V shed 0 bases and J shed 4 bases, with 13 bases lying between them. CDR1 LGHDT and CDR2 YNNKEL come from the germline V gene (reference sequence).

Concerning this clonotype: A junction end diverges from the germline sequence, so it may reflect a read error. J is TRBJ2-3 and V is TRBV7-7; a possible D gene is TRBD2 (6 bases). Germline-derived CDR1 and CDR2 are SSHAT and FNYEAQ (reference sequence). This CDR3 is 15 amino acids long. The DNA of the CDR3 is TGTGCTAGCAGCTCTTCCCCGGGACTTACAGATACGCAGTATTTT. It yields the protein CASSSSPGLTDTQYF. The full variable domain, its missing parts supplied by reference TRBV7-7 and TRBJ2-3, is GAGVSQSPRYKVTKRGQDVTLRCDPISSHATLYWYQQALGQGPEFLTYFNYEAQPDKSGLPSDRFSAERPEGSISTLTIQRTEQRDSAMYRCASSSSPGLTDTQYFGPGTRLTVL.

The rearrangement links TRBV7-3 to TRBJ2-2; D is unclear. The CDR3 runs to 17 residues. Germline-derived CDR1 and CDR2 are SGHTA and FQGTGA. Trimming removed 5 bases from V and 0 bases from J, with 16 bases in between. CDR3 region: CASSQSSQDSNTGELFF. As DNA, the CDR3 is TGTGCCAGCAGCCAATCCTCCCAGGATTCGAACACCGGGGAGCTGTTTTTT.

The rearrangement joins TRBV13 to TRBJ1-2; D ambiguous. Trimming removed 5 bases from V and 1 base from J, with 14 bases in between. CDR3 size: 15 residues. Germline CDR1 reads PRHDT; CDR2 reads FYEKMQ (reference sequence). In DNA form, the CDR3 reads TGTGCCAGCAGCCCCCTCTTCGAGGGTAACTATGGCTACACCTTC. Translating gives CASSPLFEGNYGYTF.

The sample holds a few counts of this clonotype. The chain has TRBV20-1 and TRBJ2-4; D is undetermined. This CDR3 has 13 residues. Germline values: CDR1 DFQATT, CDR2 SNEGSKA (reference sequence). V was shortened by 6 bases and J by 0 bases, with 9 bases between the two germline ends. CDR3 amino acids: CSARWTAKNIQYF. The CDR3 DNA is TGCAGTGCAAGGTGGACAGCCAAAAACATTCAGTACTTC.

This clonotype was found a few times. V and J are TRBV5-6 and TRBJ1-4; 9 bases match TRBD1. From germline, CDR1 is SGHDT and CDR2 YYEEEE. V dropped 0 bases and J dropped 7; count of bases not matched to a gene: 1. The CDR3 contains 14 residues. CDR3 protein: CASSLGTGAEKLFF. CDR3 DNA: TGTGCCAGCAGCTTGGGGACAGGGGCTGAAAAACTGTTTTTT.

V gene TRBV19 combines with J gene TRBJ2-4; a weak D match, TRBD2 (6 bases). Germline V lookup: CDR1 LNHDA, CDR2 SQIVND (reference sequence). V gave up 6 bases and J gave up 2 bases, with 17 bases separating them. This CDR3 contains 16 residues. CDR3: CASSRRDQGTKNIQYF. CDR3 sequence (DNA): TGTGCCAGTAGCCGGCGGGACCAAGGGACCAAAAACATTCAGTACTTC.

This rearrangement joins TRBV4-1 to TRBJ1-1; 9 bases align to TRBD1. Germline values: CDR1 MGHRA, CDR2 YSYEKL. The J segment lost 0 bases and the V segment lost 4 bases, leaving 3 bases of the junction unmatched. The CDR3 contains 15 residues. CDR3 DNA sequence: TGCGCCAGCAGCCCAGACAGGGGGATGAACACTGAAGCTTTCTTT. It is translated as CASSPDRGMNTEAFF.

This clonotype has a count of ten or more. The CDR3 loop reads CSARDGGLTYEQYF. The CDR3 nucleotides are TGCAGTGCTAGAGATGGAGGGCTAACCTACGAGCAGTACTTC. The rearrangement joins TRBV20-1 to TRBJ2-7, with D possibly matching TRBD2 (6 bases). There are 14 residues in the CDR3. Per the germline V gene, CDR1 is DFQATT and CDR2 is SNEGSKA (reference sequence). V was shortened by 0 bases and J by 2 bases, with 11 bases between the two germline ends.

This clonotype has a count of ten or more. The chain recombines TRBV7-9 with TRBJ2-3; D remains ambiguous. The CDR3 has 13 amino acids. V lost 0 bases to trimming and J lost 2 bases, with 3 bases between them. Germline loops: CDR1 SEHNR, CDR2 FQNEAQ (reference sequence). The CDR3, as DNA: TGTGCCAGCAGCTTAGCTATCACAGATACGCAGTATTTT. It is translated as CASSLAITDTQYF. Full variable domain (missing parts from reference TRBV7-9 and TRBJ2-3): DTGVSQNPRHKITKRGQNVTFRCDPISEHNRLYWYRQTLGQGPEFLTYFQNEAQLEKSRLLSDRFSAERPKGSFSTLEIQRTEQGDSAMYLCASSLAITDTQYFGPGTRLTVL.

This clonotype showed up just a few times. This chain links TRBV15 with TRBJ1-5, with TRBD1 as a possible D gene (5 bases). Trimming left V 3 bases short and J 0 bases short, with 15 bases between. Germline assignment: CDR1 LNHNV and CDR2 YYDKDF (reference sequence). The CDR3 extends over 17 amino acids. In nucleotides, the CDR3 is TGTGCCACCAGCAGTTGGGATCGACAGTATAGCAATCAGCCCCAGCATTTT. Translating it yields CATSSWDRQYSNQPQHF.

In its sample, this clonotype was seen many times. The chain couples TRBV3-1 to TRBJ2-7, with 12 bases fitting TRBD2. The J segment lost 6 bases and the V segment lost 4 bases, leaving 10 bases of the junction unmatched. Germline CDR1 reads LGHDT; CDR2 reads YNNKEL (reference sequence). This CDR3 is 16 amino acids long. CDR3 nucleotides: TGTGCCAGCAGCCCGACTAGCGGGAGCACCTTCGTCGAGCAGTACTTC. It is translated as CASSPTSGSTFVEQYF.

The J gene is TRBJ2-2, the V gene TRBV28; TRBD1 matches at 7 bases. J was trimmed by 4 bases and V by 8 bases; bases with no gene match: 7. The CDR3 has 14 residues. Germline CDR1 MDHEN, CDR2 SYDVKM. CDR3 sequence (DNA): TGTGCCAGCGATTCGACAGGGATCACCGGGGAGCTGTTTTTT. Translation: CASDSTGITGELFF. The full variable domain, in which reference TRBV28 and TRBJ2-2 provide the parts outside the CDR3, is DVKVTQSSRYLVKRTGEKVFLECVQDMDHENMFWYRQDPGLGLRLIYFSYDVKMKEKGDIPEGYSVSREKKERFSLILESASTNQTSMYLCASDSTGITGELFFGEGSRLTVL.

The chain links TRBV7-2 to TRBJ1-4, with a possible D match to TRBD1 (5 bases). Trimming removed 5 bases at V and 0 bases at J, with 10 bases between. The CDR3 has 15 amino acids. Germline CDR1 is SGHTA and CDR2 is FQGNSA. The CDR3 sequence: CASSQVGATNEKLFF. The CDR3 bases are TGTGCCAGCAGCCAAGTGGGGGCAACTAATGAAAAACTGTTTTTT.

In its sample, this clonotype was seen a few times. A junction boundary mismatches the germline segment, possibly from a read error. This chain uses TRBV9 with TRBJ2-7; 8 bases match TRBD1. Germline lookup yields CDR1 SGDLS and CDR2 YYNGEE. The CDR3 runs 15 residues. This CDR3 reads CASSVEGQGTYGQYF. In DNA form, the CDR3 reads TGTGCCAGCAGCGTAGAAGGACAGGGTACCTACGGGCAGTACTTC.

This clonotype was seen repeatedly, ten times or more. V usage is TRBV6-1 and J usage is TRBJ1-1; D is unresolved. With 6 bases removed from V and 4 bases from J, the gap between germline ends came to 15 bases. Germline lookup yields CDR1 MNHNS and CDR2 SASEGT. CDR3 length: 14 amino acids. DNA for the CDR3: TGTGCCAGCAGACCACTTGGATCCGCCACTGAAGCTTTCTTT. It is translated as CASRPLGSATEAFF.

This clonotype was seen a few times. For the CDR3, the DNA is TGTGCCAGCAGTTATGGGCTAGCGGGAGTAGAGACCCAGTACTTC. Encoded protein: CASSYGLAGVETQYF. The chain combines TRBV6-9 with TRBJ2-5, with TRBD2 identical over 10 bases. Per the germline V gene, CDR1 is MNHGY and CDR2 is SVAAGI. This CDR3 has 15 amino acids. Losses at the gene ends were 2 bases for V and 4 bases for J; bases not matched to a gene: 4.

This clonotype was observed a single time. The chain couples TRBV19 to TRBJ1-1; D uncertain. The CDR3 sequence is 12 residues long. V lost 5 bases, J lost 4 bases, and 8 bases lay in between. The V gene's germline CDR1 is LNHDA and CDR2 SQIVND (reference sequence). This CDR3 is CASSGSATEAFF. The CDR3 nucleotides read TGTGCCAGTAGTGGCAGCGCCACTGAAGCTTTCTTT.

This clonotype was counted at least ten times. The chain carries TRBV28 and TRBJ2-1; 9 bases agree with TRBD1. CDR1 MDHEN and CDR2 SYDVKM come from the germline V gene. Trimming took 7 bases from V and 8 from J; bases not matched to a gene: 12. The CDR3 loop spans 15 amino acids. Written as DNA, the CDR3 is TGTGCCAGCAACCCCCACCAGACAGGGGGACATGAGCAGTTCTTC. Encoded protein: CASNPHQTGGHEQFF.